The sequence of this TCR beta chain was determined in a study of shared clonotypes between healthy human individuals. Study-wide results and caveats: Larger richness was generally estimated for naive than memory subsets. Sorted-subset sequencing, rarefaction showed, was incomplete despite large depth.

TCRdb keeps only in-frame clones here, not all; method: immunoSEQ multiplex PCR. The sample records roughly 1,000,000 clones, approximately 80% being singletons. As for this clone: Antigen: not known.

V shed 4 bases, J shed 5 bases, and the junction held 5 bases outside the gene matches. The CDR3 has 15 amino acids. CDR1 is SGHNT, CDR2 YENEEA, per germline. The gene calls are TRBV11-3 and TRBJ2-2; 9 nucleotides agree with TRBD1. The material sequenced was memory CD4+ T cells from PBMCs. Subset indicated: CD45RA-negative fraction. This TCR came from a man aged 18 to 29 in good health. Some clones in this sample may be carry-over from other donors' samples. In DNA form, the CDR3 reads TGTGCCAGCAGCTGGGGACAGGGAGGTACCGGGGAGCTGTTTTTT. Residues: CASSWGQGGTGELFF.